The 4 T cell receptor beta chains below all came from one sample that was sequenced in a study of T cell changes during pregnancy in multiple sclerosis. TCRdb's table, derived via immunoSEQ multiplex PCR, lists solely in-frame clones and lacks some. The repertoire holds some 31,000 clones, with roughly 92% as singletons. The specimen comprised CD8+ T cells from peripheral blood mononuclear cells, sampled before pregnancy. The receptors originated from a female donor with multiple sclerosis, enrolled in a pregnancy study.

The chain joins TRBV28 to TRBJ1-2; 8 bases agree with TRBD1. V trimming: 6 bases; J trimming: 1 base; junction bases outside the gene matches: 4. Germline V lookup: CDR1 MDHEN, CDR2 SYDVKM. The CDR3 has 14 residues. CDR3 DNA sequence: TGTGCCAGCAGCGGGACAGGTATTAACTATGGCTACACCTTC. Translated, it gives CASSGTGINYGYTF.

The chain joins TRBV19 to TRBJ2-5, with 7 bases aligning to TRBD1. CDR1 is LNHDA and CDR2 is SQIVND in the germline V gene (reference sequence). V was clipped by 1 base and J by 1 base; unmatched bases: 9. The CDR3 is 17 amino acids. The CDR3 protein is CASSIAHRGSLQETQYF. CDR3 in DNA: TGTGCCAGTAGTATAGCTCACAGGGGAAGCCTCCAAGAGACCCAGTACTTC.

CDR3 nucleotide sequence: TGCGCCAGCAGCTCCCGACAGACTTTGAACACTGAAGCTTTCTTT. This gives the protein CASSSRQTLNTEAFF. This chain joins TRBV4-1 and TRBJ1-1, with D possibly being TRBD1 (5 bases). The CDR3 has 15 residues. Germline V gene lookup returns CDR1 MGHRA and CDR2 YSYEKL. The V and J ends lost 5 bases and 0 bases respectively, with 13 bases between them.

The rearrangement joins TRBV4-2 to TRBJ1-2, with TRBD1 as a possible D gene (5 bases). This CDR3 comprises 18 residues. Trimming removed 4 bases from V and 5 bases from J, with 26 bases in between. Per the germline V gene, CDR1 is LGHNA and CDR2 is YNFKEQ. CDR3 amino acids: CASSPSTLTSTGGYGYTF. DNA of the CDR3: TGTGCCAGCAGCCCTTCAACTCTCACGAGCACAGGAGGGTATGGCTACACCTTC.